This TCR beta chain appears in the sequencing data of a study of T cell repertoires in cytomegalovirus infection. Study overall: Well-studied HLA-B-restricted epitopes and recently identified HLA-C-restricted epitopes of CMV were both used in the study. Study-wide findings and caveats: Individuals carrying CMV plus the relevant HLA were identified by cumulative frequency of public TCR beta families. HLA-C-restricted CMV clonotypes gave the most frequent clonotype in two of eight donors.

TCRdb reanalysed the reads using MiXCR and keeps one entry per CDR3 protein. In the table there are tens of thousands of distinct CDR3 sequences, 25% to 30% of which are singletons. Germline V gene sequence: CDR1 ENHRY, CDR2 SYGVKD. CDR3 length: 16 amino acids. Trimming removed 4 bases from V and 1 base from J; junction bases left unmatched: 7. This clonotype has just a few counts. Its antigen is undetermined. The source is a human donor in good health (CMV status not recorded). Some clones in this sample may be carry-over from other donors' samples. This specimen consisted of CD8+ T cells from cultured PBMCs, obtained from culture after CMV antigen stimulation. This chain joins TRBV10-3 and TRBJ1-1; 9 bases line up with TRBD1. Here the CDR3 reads CAISGNRGQWNTEAFF. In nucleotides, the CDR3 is TGTGCCATCAGTGGTAACAGGGGGCAATGGAACACTGAAGCTTTCTTT.